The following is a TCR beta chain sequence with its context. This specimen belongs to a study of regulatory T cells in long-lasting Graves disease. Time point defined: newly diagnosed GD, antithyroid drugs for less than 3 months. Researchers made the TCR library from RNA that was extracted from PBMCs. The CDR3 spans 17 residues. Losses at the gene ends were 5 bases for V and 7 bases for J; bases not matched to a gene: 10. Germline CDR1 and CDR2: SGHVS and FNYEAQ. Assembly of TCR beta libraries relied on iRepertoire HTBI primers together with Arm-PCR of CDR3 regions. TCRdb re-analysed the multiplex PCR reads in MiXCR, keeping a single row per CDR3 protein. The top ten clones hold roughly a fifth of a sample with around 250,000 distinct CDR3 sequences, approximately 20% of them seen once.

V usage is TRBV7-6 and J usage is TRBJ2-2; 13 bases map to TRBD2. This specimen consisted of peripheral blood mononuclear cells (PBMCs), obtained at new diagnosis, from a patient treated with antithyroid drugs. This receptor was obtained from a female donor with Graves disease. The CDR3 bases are TGTGCCAGCAGCCCAAGGACTAGCGGGAGTAGTGTCGGGGAGCTGTTTTTT. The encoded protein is CASSPRTSGSSVGELFF.